This T cell receptor beta chain derives from a study of identical twins. The study's findings and limits: Models underestimated TCR alpha sharing (out-of-frame) in monozygotic twins. For cord blood, abundant beta clonotypes had fewer insertions, unlike memory repertoires, which showed none.

The germline gives CDR1 DFQATT, CDR2 SNEGSKA (reference sequence). The CDR3 is made up of 14 amino acids. The junction had 2 bases not matched to a gene; V was cut back by 2 bases and J by 3 bases. This clonotype appeared a few times. Its antigen is unidentified. Each CDR3 protein is one row after TCRdb ran MiXCR on the 5' RACE reads. The table records over 550,000 distinct CDR3 sequences, about 7.6% of them present only once. Healthy Caucasian individuals made up all the donors. This same sample was also part of a study on yellow fever vaccine responses in identical twins.

The sample consisted of PBMCs. This TCR came from a woman aged 18-29 years in good health. The rearrangement links TRBV20-1 to TRBJ2-1, with 9 bases matching TRBD1. CDR3: CSARPGQGYNEQFF. In nucleotides, the CDR3 is TGCAGTGCTAGACCGGGACAGGGCTACAATGAGCAGTTCTTC.